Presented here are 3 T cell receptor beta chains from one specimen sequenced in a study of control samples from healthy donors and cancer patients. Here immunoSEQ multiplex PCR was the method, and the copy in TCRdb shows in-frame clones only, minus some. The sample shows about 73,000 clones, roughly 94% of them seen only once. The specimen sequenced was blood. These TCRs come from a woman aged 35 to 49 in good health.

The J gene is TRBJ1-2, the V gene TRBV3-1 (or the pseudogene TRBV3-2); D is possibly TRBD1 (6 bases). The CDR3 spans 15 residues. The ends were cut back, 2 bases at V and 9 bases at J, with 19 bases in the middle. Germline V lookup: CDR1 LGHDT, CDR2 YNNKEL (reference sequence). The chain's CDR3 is CASSQNPGAGESYTF. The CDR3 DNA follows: TGTGCCAGCAGCCAAAACCCCGGGGCAGGGGAGAGCTACACCTTC.

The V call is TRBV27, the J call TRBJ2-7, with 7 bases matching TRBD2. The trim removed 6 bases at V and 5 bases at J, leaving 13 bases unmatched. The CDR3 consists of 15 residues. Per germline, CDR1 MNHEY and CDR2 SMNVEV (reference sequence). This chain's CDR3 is CASRPGGGIGNEQYF. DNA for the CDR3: TGTGCCAGCAGACCAGGCGGGGGAATTGGCAACGAGCAGTACTTC.

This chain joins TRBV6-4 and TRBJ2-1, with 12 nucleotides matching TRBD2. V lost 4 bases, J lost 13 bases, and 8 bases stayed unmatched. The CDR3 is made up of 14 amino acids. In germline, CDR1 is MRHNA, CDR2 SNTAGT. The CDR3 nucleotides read TGTGCCAGCAGTGCCTTCCTGACTAGCGGGGGACAGTTCTTC. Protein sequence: CASSAFLTSGGQFF.